This T cell receptor beta chain was recovered during a study of T cell repertoires in cytomegalovirus infection. The V segment lost 8 bases and the J segment 5 bases; nucleotides outside the gene matches: 8. This CDR3 has 13 residues. The germline V gene has CDR1 MNHNY and CDR2 SVGAGI (reference sequence). MiXCR, applied by TCRdb to the reads, yields one record per CDR3 protein. The sample holds around 100,000 distinct CDR3 sequences, about 9.4% seen once. This clonotype appeared many times. Antigen: not known. The sequence came from a human donor in good health (CMV status not recorded). Some clones in this sample may be carry-over from other donors' samples. Material for sequencing was PBMCs, sequenced either directly or after in vitro stimulation (not recorded which). V usage is TRBV6-6 and J usage is TRBJ1-2; 7 bases agree with TRBD1. The CDR3 region is CASGLTGNYGYTF. CDR3 coding DNA: TGTGCCAGCGGGTTGACAGGGAATTATGGCTACACCTTC.